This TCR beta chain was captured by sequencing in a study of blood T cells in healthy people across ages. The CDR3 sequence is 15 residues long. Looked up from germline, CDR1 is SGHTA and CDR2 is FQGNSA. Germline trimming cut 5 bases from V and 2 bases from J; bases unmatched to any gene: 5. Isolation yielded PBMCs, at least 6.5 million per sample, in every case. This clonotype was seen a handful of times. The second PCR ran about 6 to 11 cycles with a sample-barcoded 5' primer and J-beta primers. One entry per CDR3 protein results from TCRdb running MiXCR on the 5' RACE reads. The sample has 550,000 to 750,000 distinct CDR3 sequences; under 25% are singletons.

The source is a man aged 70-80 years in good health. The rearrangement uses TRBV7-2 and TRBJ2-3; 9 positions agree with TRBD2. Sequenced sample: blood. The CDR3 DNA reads TGTGCCAGCAGCGCATGGACTAGCGCCACAGATACGCAGTATTTT. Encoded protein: CASSAWTSATDTQYF.